This TCR beta chain was sequenced in a study of blood T cells in healthy people across ages (dated by TCRdb to about 2015). About the investigation overall: In model experiments, roughly one uniquely barcoded TCR beta cDNA molecule per two T cells was captured by template switching. The study measured age-related changes in TCR beta repertoire diversity using deep sequencing normalized with unique cDNA molecular identifiers. Four age groups were formed from the donors: young (average approximately 16 years), middle-aged (around 37), aged (about 62) and long-lived (more than 75). The study analyzed two additional independent replicas of 1 million unique cDNA reads from the same blood draw for two donors, one aged 18 to 30 and one aged 80 or older. Broad study findings and their caveats: As age increased, observed TCR beta diversity per million T cells dropped in a roughly linear way, and a significant reduction was already evident by age 40. Because the CMV infection status of the donors was unknown, age-related changes in expanded clonotypes may potentially have been confounded. A strong correlation was found between observed TCR beta diversity and the percentage of naive T cells measured by flow cytometry. Estimates of total diversity based on one million sequenced T cells were regarded as lower bounds and as underestimates. Compared with the aged group, more naive CD4+ T cells, fewer expanded clones and increased TCR diversity were shown by the long-lived group, suggesting age selection. Since profiling was done on bulk unsorted PBMCs, naive and antigen-experienced compartments could not be conclusively compared.

Donors were under 40 systemically healthy Caucasian individuals from Russia aged roughly 6 to 90 years. Approximately 9.7 milliliters of peripheral blood were drawn from each donor into EDTA-treated Vacutainer tubes. PBMCs were isolated by Ficoll-Paque density-gradient centrifugation, with at least 7 million obtained per sample. Trizol reagent was used to extract total RNA from PBMCs, with at least 6 micrograms per sample. For every donor, flow cytometry on a PBMC aliquot measured the percentage of naive CD45RAhigh/CD27high T cells. With respect to this clonotype: Its binding antigen is unknown. No much larger clone is present one base from it, and per-base qualities are unavailable.

The library was built by means of 5' RACE. Reads for this sample came from an Illumina HiSeq 2500. The second PCR ran for roughly 7 to 11 cycles and used a J-beta primer mix along with a sample-barcoded 5' primer. Each TCR beta cDNA molecule received a unique molecular identifier from a template-switch 5' adaptor carrying 12 random nucleotides. At least 2.5 million CDR3-containing paired-end reads were obtained from each sample. The Mint cDNA synthesis kit, primed by a TRBC-specific oligonucleotide, was used to synthesize first-strand cDNA from all RNA. Following uracil-DNA glycosylase treatment, a first 18-cycle PCR with universal primers M1SS and BC2_uni_R was performed on all cDNA. The original methods were these. For normalization, 1 million high-quality reads, each with a distinct molecular identifier, were randomly selected from each sample. Instead of being binned into consensus sequences, reads with shared molecular identifiers were discarded. MiTCR, set to a Q25 quality threshold and the strictest error-elimination algorithm, was used for CDR3 identification, clonotype clustering and error correction. Lower-bound total TCR beta diversity was estimated with a nonparametric unseen species model using Euler transformation. Using fastp trimming at Q25 and MiXCR clonotype assembly, TCRdb reanalyzed the public sequencing data and kept in-frame beta chains. One record per CDR3 amino acid sequence lists the most common genes and DNA. Here the V and J calls rest on TCRdb's processing, not on the authors' analysis. In all, the sample holds under 1,100,000 distinct CDR3 sequences, and approximately 25% of those were seen once. Approximately 0.71% of the sample belongs to the ten largest clones.

These same data were also listed under a study on T cells of mothers and their children. As that second paper reports: Donors were nine systemically healthy Caucasian individuals: three mothers and their six children. cDNA synthesis used all of the extracted RNA, with roughly 1.5 ug of RNA in each 15 ul reaction. In the second PCR, sample barcodes and 2-4 random nucleotides were introduced via the M1S primer. Each mother yielded over 8.5 million TCR beta CDR3 reads and each child 3 million to 3.5 million reads. In both related and unrelated pairs, thymic selection shapes the output of TCR recombination in a similar way, with inherited differences having only a minor effect. Normalized repertoire overlap in related mother-child pairs was always slightly higher than in unrelated mother-child pairs, but the difference was never significant. With a sensitivity of roughly 93 clones per million clonotypes, no persistent microchimeric T cell clones were detected. The study used deep NGS to compare TCR beta repertoires of mothers and children, seeking features distinguishing related mother-child pairs from unrelated individuals. On average, the children were around 11 +/- 4 years old, while the mothers were about 37 +/- 4 years old. Libraries were sequenced on Illumina HiSeq 2000 with 100+100 nt paired-end reads after adapter ligation with NEBNext reagents. To prevent cross-contamination, the mother and child libraries were prepared one month apart and sequenced in separate runs. For each donor, somewhere between about 450,000 and 2,100,000 distinct TCR beta clonotypes were identified. Naive TCR beta clonotypes were estimated from low-frequency clonotypes matched to each donor's FACS-determined naive share, without sorting.

This sequence originates from a girl aged 2-10 years in good health. The specimen was blood.

The CDR3 amino acid sequence is: CSAEGTGIAGEQYF. The nucleotides read TGCAGCGCTGAGGGGACAGGGATCGCTGGGGAGCAGTACTTC. Recombination linked TRBV29-1 to TRBJ2-7, with 9 bases aligning to TRBD1. V trim: 7 bases; J trim: 7 bases; unmatched bases: 14. As encoded in the germline V gene, CDR1 is SQVTM while CDR2 is ANQGSEA. Taken from cysteine to phenylalanine, the CDR3 has 14 residues. Left in the record is the CDR3 DNA by itself, 42 bases read in frame from the first base.